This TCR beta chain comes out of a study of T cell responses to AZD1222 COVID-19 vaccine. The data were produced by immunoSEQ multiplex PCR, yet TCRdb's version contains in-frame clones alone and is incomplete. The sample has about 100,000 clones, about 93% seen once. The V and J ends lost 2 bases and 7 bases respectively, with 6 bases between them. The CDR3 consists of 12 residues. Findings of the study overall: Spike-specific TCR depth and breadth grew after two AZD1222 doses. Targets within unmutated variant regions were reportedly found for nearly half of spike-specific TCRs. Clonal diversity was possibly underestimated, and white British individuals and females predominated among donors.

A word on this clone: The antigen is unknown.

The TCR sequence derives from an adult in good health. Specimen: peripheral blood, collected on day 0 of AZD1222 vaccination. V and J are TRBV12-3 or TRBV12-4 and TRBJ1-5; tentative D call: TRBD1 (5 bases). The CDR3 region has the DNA TGTGCCAGCAGTTTAAGGGGACAGCCCCAGCATTTT. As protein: CASSLRGQPQHF.